The clone carrying this T cell receptor beta chain has just a few counts. This sample is part of a study of response to subunit inactivated influenza vaccine. MiXCR, run by TCRdb on the RT-PCR reads, gives a single entry per CDR3 protein. This sample yields about 170,000 distinct CDR3 sequences, of which approximately 12% are seen a single time; 29% belongs to the top ten. Germline CDR1 reads MNHEY; CDR2 reads SVGEGT. The CDR3 covers 12 residues. V was clipped by 9 bases and J by 10 bases, with 18 bases between them. These data were likewise used in another study, on T cells expressing NK-cell markers. From that second work: The authors generated TCR beta cDNA through 5'RACE template switching with UMIs. With an anti-gamma-delta TCR antibody, sorting in several experiments was kept to alpha-beta TCR T cells.

Sequenced here: CD8+ T cells sorted from PBMCs, sampled about 13 days after vaccination. This chain links TRBV6-2 or TRBV6-3 with TRBJ1-1; a possible D gene is TRBD1 (6 bases). The clonotype was recovered from a man aged 50 or older who received an inactivated influenza vaccine. The CDR3 loop reads CASSPGQRGAFF. The CDR3, as DNA: TGTGCCAGTTCGCCAGGACAGCGCGGAGCTTTCTTT.